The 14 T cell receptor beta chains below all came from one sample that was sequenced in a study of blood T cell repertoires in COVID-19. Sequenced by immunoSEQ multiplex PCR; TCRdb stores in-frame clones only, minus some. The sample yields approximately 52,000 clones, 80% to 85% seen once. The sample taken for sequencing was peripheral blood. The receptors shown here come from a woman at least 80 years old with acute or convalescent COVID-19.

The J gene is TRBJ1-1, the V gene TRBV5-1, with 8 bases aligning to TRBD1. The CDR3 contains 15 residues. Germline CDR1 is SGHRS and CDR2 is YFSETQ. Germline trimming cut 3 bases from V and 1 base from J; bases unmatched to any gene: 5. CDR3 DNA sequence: TGCGCCAGCAGCTCTTCGGGGACAGGGAACACTGAAGCTTTCTTT. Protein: CASSSSGTGNTEAFF.

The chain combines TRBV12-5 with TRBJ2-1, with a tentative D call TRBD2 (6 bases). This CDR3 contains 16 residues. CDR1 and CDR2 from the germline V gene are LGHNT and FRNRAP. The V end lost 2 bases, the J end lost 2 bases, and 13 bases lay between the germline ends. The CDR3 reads CASGLLGIAAYNEQFF. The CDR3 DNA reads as TGTGCTAGTGGTTTGCTCGGTATAGCGGCCTACAATGAGCAGTTCTTC.

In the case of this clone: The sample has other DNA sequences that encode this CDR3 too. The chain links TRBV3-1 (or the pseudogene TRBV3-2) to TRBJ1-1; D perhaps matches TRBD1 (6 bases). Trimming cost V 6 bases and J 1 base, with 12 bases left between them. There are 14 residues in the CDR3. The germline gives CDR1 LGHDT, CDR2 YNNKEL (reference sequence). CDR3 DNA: TGTGCCAGCAGTCCATGGACAGAGAACACTGAAGCTTTCTTT. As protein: CASSPWTENTEAFF.

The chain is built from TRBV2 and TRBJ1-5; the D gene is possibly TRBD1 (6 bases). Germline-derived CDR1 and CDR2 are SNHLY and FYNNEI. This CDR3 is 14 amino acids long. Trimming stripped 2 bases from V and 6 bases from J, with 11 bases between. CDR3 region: CASSENRDGQPQHF. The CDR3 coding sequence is TGTGCCAGCAGTGAAAACAGGGATGGTCAGCCCCAGCATTTT.

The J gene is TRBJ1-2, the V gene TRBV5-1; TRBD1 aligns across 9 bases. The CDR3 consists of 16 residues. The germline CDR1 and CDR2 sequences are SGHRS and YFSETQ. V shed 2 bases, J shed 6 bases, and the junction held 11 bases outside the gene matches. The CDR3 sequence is CASSLKGTGSSDGYTF. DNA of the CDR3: TGCGCCAGCAGCTTAAAAGGGACAGGGAGTTCTGATGGCTACACCTTC.

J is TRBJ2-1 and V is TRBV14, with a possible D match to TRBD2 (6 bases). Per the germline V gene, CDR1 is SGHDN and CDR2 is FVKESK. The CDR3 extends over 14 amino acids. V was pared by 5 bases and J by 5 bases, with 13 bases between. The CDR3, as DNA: TGTGCCAGCAGCATCTTGGGGGGAGACAATGAGCAGTTCTTC. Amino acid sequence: CASSILGGDNEQFF.

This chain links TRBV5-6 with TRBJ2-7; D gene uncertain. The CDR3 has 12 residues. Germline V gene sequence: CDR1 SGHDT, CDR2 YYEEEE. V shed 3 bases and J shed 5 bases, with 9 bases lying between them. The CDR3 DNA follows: TGTGCCAGCAGCTATCTAGGAGACGAGCAGTACTTC. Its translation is CASSYLGDEQYF.

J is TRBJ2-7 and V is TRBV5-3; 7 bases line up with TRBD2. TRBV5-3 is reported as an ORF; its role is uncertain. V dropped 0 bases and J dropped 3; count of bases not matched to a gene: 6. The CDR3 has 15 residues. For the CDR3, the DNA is TGTGCCAGAAGCTTGGGGCTAGCGGAAATCTACGAGCAGTACTTC. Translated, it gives CARSLGLAEIYEQYF.

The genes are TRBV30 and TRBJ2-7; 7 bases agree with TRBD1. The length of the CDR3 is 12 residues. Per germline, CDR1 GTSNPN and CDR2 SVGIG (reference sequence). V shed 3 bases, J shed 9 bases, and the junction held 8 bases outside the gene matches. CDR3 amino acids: CAWSGQDLRQYF. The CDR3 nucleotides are TGTGCCTGGAGCGGACAGGACCTTCGGCAGTACTTC.

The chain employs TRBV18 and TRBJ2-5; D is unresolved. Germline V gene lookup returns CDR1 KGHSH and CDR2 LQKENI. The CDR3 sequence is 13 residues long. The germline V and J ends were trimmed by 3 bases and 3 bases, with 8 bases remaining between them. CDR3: CASSPTQKETQYF. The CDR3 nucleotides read TGTGCCAGCTCACCGACACAGAAAGAGACCCAGTACTTC.

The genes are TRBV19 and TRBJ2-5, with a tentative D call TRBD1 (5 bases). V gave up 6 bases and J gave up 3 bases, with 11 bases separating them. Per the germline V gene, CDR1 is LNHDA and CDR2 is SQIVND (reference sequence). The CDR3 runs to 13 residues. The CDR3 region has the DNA TGTGCCAGTAGGCGGACCAGGGAAGAGACCCAGTACTTC. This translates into CASRRTREETQYF. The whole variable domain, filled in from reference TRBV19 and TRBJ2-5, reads DGGITQSPKYLFRKEGQNVTLSCEQNLNHDAMYWYRQDPGQGLRLIYYSQIVNDFQKGDIAEGYSVSREKKESFPLTVTSAQKNPTAFYLCASRRTREETQYFGPGTRLLVL.

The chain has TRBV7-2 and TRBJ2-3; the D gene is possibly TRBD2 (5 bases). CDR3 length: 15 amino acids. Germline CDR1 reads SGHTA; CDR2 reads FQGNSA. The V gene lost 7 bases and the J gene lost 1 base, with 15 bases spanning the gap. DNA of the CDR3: TGTGCCAGCACCCACGTAACCGGGGGCACAGATACGCAGTATTTT. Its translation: CASTHVTGGTDTQYF.

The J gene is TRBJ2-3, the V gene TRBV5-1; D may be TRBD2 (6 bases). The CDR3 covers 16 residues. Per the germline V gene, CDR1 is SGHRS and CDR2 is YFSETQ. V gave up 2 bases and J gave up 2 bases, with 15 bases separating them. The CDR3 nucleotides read TGCGCCAGCAGCTTTGACGGAGGGATTACCACAGATACGCAGTATTTT. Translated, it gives CASSFDGGITTDTQYF.

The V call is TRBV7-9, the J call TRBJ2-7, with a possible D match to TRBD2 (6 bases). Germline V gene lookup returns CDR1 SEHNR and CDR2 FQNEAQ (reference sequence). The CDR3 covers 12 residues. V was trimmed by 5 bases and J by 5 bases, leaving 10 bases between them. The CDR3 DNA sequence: TGTGCCAGCAGCCCCGGGGGAAACGAGCAGTACTTC. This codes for CASSPGGNEQYF.